The 23 T cell receptor beta chains below were found in one sample sequenced in a study of T cell responses to AZD1222 COVID-19 vaccine. Sequencing was performed with immunoSEQ multiplex PCR; in TCRdb, only in-frame clones are kept and a portion is missing. Of approximately 120,000 clones listed, around 90% are singletons. The sequencing used peripheral blood, collected 28 days after the second AZD1222 dose. Receptor source: an adult who received the AZD1222 COVID-19 vaccine.

The chain is built from TRBV24-1 and TRBJ1-1; D is uncertain. The V end lost 4 bases, the J end lost 0 bases, and 23 bases lay between the germline ends. Germline lookup yields CDR1 KGHDR and CDR2 SFDVKD. The CDR3 covers 19 residues. CDR3 protein: CATSDPDTSEGSVNTEAFF. The CDR3 DNA reads TGTGCCACCAGTGACCCTGACACATCCGAGGGTTCCGTGAACACTGAAGCTTTCTTT.

The gene calls are TRBV7-2 and TRBJ1-1; D gene ambiguous. The CDR3 runs to 13 residues. V lost 2 bases and J 2 bases, leaving 6 bases between the germline ends. Germline lookup yields CDR1 SGHTA and CDR2 FQGNSA. CDR3 loop: CASSLHQNTEAFF. CDR3 DNA: TGTGCCAGCAGCTTACACCAAAACACTGAAGCTTTCTTT.

The chain couples TRBV19 to TRBJ2-7; 10 nucleotides line up with TRBD2. J lost 6 bases, V lost 5 bases, and 10 bases had no gene match. The CDR3 is 15 residues long. In germline, CDR1 is LNHDA, CDR2 SQIVND (reference sequence). CDR3 amino acids: CASSWTSGALSEQYF. In nucleotides, the CDR3 is TGTGCCAGTAGTTGGACTAGCGGAGCTCTCTCCGAGCAGTACTTC.

To note about this clone: The same CDR3 arises from other DNA sequences in this sample as well. This chain's CDR3 is CATSDPQGAGETQYF. The CDR3 nucleotides are TGTGCCACCAGTGATCCGCAGGGGGCAGGGGAGACCCAGTACTTC. The chain is built from TRBV24-1 and TRBJ2-5, with 8 bases identical to TRBD1. CDR1 and CDR2 from the germline V gene are KGHDR and SFDVKD. The CDR3 covers 15 residues. Trimming cost V 3 bases and J 5 bases; bases outside gene matches: 7.

The chain combines TRBV11-2 with TRBJ2-7; possibly TRBD1 for D (5 bases). CDR1 and CDR2 from the germline V gene are SGHAT and FQNNGV. This CDR3 has 15 amino acids. The V gene lost 1 base and the J gene lost 6 bases, with 16 bases spanning the gap. This chain's CDR3 is CASSLGVGVVFEQYF. The CDR3 DNA is TGTGCCAGCAGCTTAGGAGTAGGGGTCGTTTTCGAGCAGTACTTC.

The J gene is TRBJ1-2, the V gene TRBV6-5; D possibly corresponds to TRBD1 (5 bases). The CDR3 consists of 15 residues. The ends were cut back, 6 bases at V and 4 bases at J, with 18 bases in the middle. Germline assignment: CDR1 MNHEY and CDR2 SVGAGI. The CDR3 reads CASSRTAIGGYGYTF. The DNA of the CDR3 is TGTGCCAGCAGCCGAACAGCCATCGGGGGCTATGGCTACACCTTC.

The CDR3 DNA reads as TGTGCCAGCAGTGAAGGAGACAGGGCCTACGAGCAGTACTTC. Protein product: CASSEGDRAYEQYF. This chain joins TRBV25-1 and TRBJ2-7; the match to TRBD1 covers 7 bases. This CDR3 contains 14 residues. V shed 2 bases, J shed 2 bases, and the junction held 3 bases outside the gene matches. The germline CDR1 and CDR2 sequences are MGHDK and SYGVNS.

The chain has TRBV7-2 and TRBJ1-2; D not resolved. Germline CDR1 and CDR2: SGHTA and FQGNSA. The CDR3 covers 14 residues. V shed 5 bases and J shed 6 bases, with 16 bases lying between them. The CDR3 DNA is TGTGCCAGCAGCCCCAGAGGAGGGAAAGATGGCTACACCTTC. Translation: CASSPRGGKDGYTF. Full variable domain (rest looked up from reference TRBV7-2 and TRBJ1-2): GAGVSQSPSNKVTEKGKDVELRCDPISGHTALYWYRQSLGQGLEFLIYFQGNSAPDKSGLPSDRFSAERTGGSVSTLTIQRTQQEDSAVYLCASSPRGGKDGYTFGSGTRLTVV.

The chain recombines TRBV21-1 with TRBJ2-2; the table's D call, TRBD1, was not checked against the DNA. TRBV21-1 corresponds to a pseudogene. The CDR3 consists of 17 residues. The CDR3 reads CASSPGTGEQDTGELFF. CDR3 coding DNA: TGTGCCAGCAGTCCCGGGACAGGGGAGCAAGACACCGGGGAGCTGTTTTTT.

The chain uses TRBV29-1 and TRBJ1-2; the D gene is possibly TRBD1 (5 bases). CDR3 length: 12 residues. V dropped 3 bases and J dropped 2 bases, with 7 bases sitting between them. Germline loops: CDR1 SQVTM, CDR2 ANQGSEA. The CDR3 coding sequence is TGCAGCGTTGATAAGGGGAACTATGGCTACACCTTC. Its protein is CSVDKGNYGYTF.

The chain carries TRBV6-5 and TRBJ1-2; a weak D match, TRBD1 (6 bases). Trimming took off 7 bases at V and 6 bases at J, with 9 bases between the two ends. The germline gives CDR1 MNHEY, CDR2 SVGAGI. CDR3 length equals 11 residues. The CDR3 nucleotides read TGTGCCAGCACATCAGGGGATGGCTACACCTTC. This sequence encodes CASTSGDGYTF.

The chain recombines TRBV29-1 with TRBJ2-5; TRBD1 matches 8 bases. V trimming: 3 bases; J trimming: 5 bases; junction bases outside the gene matches: 8. The CDR3 has 14 amino acids. Per germline, CDR1 SQVTM and CDR2 ANQGSEA. CDR3 sequence reads: CSVEGRGRGETQYF. DNA for the CDR3: TGCAGCGTTGAGGGCAGGGGGCGCGGGGAGACCCAGTACTTC.

The V call is TRBV14, the J call TRBJ1-4, with D possibly TRBD1 on 5 matching bases. This CDR3 is built from 13 residues. Deletions cut 2 bases from V and 5 bases from J, with 6 bases between. Germline CDR1 and CDR2: SGHDN and FVKESK. The CDR3 sequence is CASSQRQNEKLFF. The CDR3 nucleotides read TGTGCCAGCAGCCAACGACAGAATGAAAAACTGTTTTTT.

The chain recombines TRBV4-1 with TRBJ2-3, with 10 bases that match TRBD2. This CDR3 spans 17 amino acids. CDR1 MGHRA and CDR2 YSYEKL come from the germline V gene. V shed 0 bases, J shed 6 bases, and the junction held 9 bases outside the gene matches. CDR3 protein: CASSQDTASGGADTQYF. The DNA of the CDR3 is TGCGCCAGCAGCCAAGATACGGCTAGCGGGGGCGCGGATACGCAGTATTTT.

J is TRBJ1-1 and V is TRBV3-1 (or the pseudogene TRBV3-2), with D perhaps matching TRBD1 (5 bases). V lost 8 bases and J 4 bases, leaving 14 bases between the germline ends. Per germline, CDR1 LGHDT and CDR2 YNNKEL (reference sequence). The CDR3 has 13 amino acids. The CDR3 spells CASVGAAGTEAFF. Here the CDR3 DNA reads TGTGCCAGCGTTGGGGCCGCCGGCACTGAAGCTTTCTTT.

As for this clone: Other DNA sequences in this specimen translate into the identical CDR3. This chain joins TRBV7-9 and TRBJ1-1; a possible D gene is TRBD1 (5 bases). The CDR3 is 15 residues long. In germline, CDR1 is SEHNR, CDR2 FQNEAQ (reference sequence). V was cut by 1 base and J by 1 base, with 10 bases left in between. Written as DNA, the CDR3 is TGTGCCAGCAGCTTAGTTCAGGGCCCGAACACTGAAGCTTTCTTT. It is translated as CASSLVQGPNTEAFF.

The V call is TRBV7-9, the J call TRBJ1-2, with 7 positions matching TRBD1. CDR1 is SEHNR, CDR2 FQNEAQ, per germline (reference sequence). This CDR3 has 13 residues. The ends lost 5 bases at V and 4 bases at J; junction bases unmatched: 4. DNA for the CDR3: TGTGCCAGCAGCGGAGGGGGCAGCTATGGCTACACCTTC. It is translated as CASSGGGSYGYTF.

This chain connects TRBV7-9 to TRBJ2-1, with D perhaps TRBD1 or TRBD2 (5 bases each). The germline gives CDR1 SEHNR, CDR2 FQNEAQ (reference sequence). CDR3 length: 15 residues. V was trimmed by 5 bases and J by 2 bases, leaving 13 bases between them. The CDR3 bases are TGTGCCAGCAGCCCCAGAGGGGAAGCCTACAATGAGCAGTTCTTC. It translates to CASSPRGEAYNEQFF. The full variable domain, rest sourced from reference TRBV7-9 and TRBJ2-1, is DTGVSQNPRHKITKRGQNVTFRCDPISEHNRLYWYRQTLGQGPEFLTYFQNEAQLEKSRLLSDRFSAERPKGSFSTLEIQRTEQGDSAMYLCASSPRGEAYNEQFFGPGTRLTVL.

In nucleotides, the CDR3 is TGTGCCACCAGCAGAGAAGGCAGACAAGAGACCCAGTACTTC. Its translation: CATSREGRQETQYF. The chain couples TRBV15 to TRBJ2-5; the D is unclear. Per the germline V gene, CDR1 is LNHNV and CDR2 is YYDKDF (reference sequence). Trimming stripped 0 bases from V and 2 bases from J, with 7 bases between. This CDR3 region has 14 residues.

The J gene is TRBJ1-2, the V gene TRBV12-3 or TRBV12-4; D gene uncertain. The ends were cut back, 0 bases at V and 0 bases at J, with 2 bases in the middle. The CDR3 sequence is 13 residues long. This CDR3 is CASSLAANYGYTF. CDR3 sequence (DNA): TGTGCCAGCAGTTTAGCAGCTAACTATGGCTACACCTTC.

J is TRBJ2-7 and V is TRBV5-1; D remains unclear. This CDR3 region has 11 residues. Trimming took off 4 bases at V and 1 base at J, with 3 bases between the two ends. Germline V gene data show CDR1 as SGHRS and CDR2 as YFSETQ. CDR3 sequence (DNA): TGCGCCAGCAGCGGGTCCTACGAGCAGTACTTC. Residues: CASSGSYEQYF.

The chain employs TRBV5-6 and TRBJ2-7; D not resolved. The germline gives CDR1 SGHDT, CDR2 YYEEEE. Trimming shortened V by 4 bases and J by 3 bases, and 8 bases separated the two germline ends. The CDR3 contains 12 residues. For the CDR3, the DNA is TGTGCCAGCAGCCGGTACAGCTACGAGCAGTACTTC. This gives the protein CASSRYSYEQYF. Combining the CDR3 with reference TRBV5-6 and TRBJ2-7 gives the whole variable domain DAGVTQSPTHLIKTRGQQVTLRCSPKSGHDTVSWYQQALGQGPQFIFQYYEEEERQRGNFPDRFSGHQFPNYSSELNVNALLLGDSALYLCASSRYSYEQYFGPGTRLTVT.

V gene TRBV5-5 combines with J gene TRBJ1-2; 7 bases agree with TRBD1. This CDR3 has 14 amino acids. Germline values: CDR1 SGHKS, CDR2 YYEKEE (reference sequence). V trimming: 2 bases; J trimming: 7 bases; junction bases outside the gene matches: 8. The CDR3 sequence: CASSFREGARGYTF. The CDR3 DNA follows: TGTGCCAGCAGCTTCAGAGAGGGGGCTCGTGGCTACACCTTC.